This T cell receptor beta chain appears in the sequencing data of a study of cytomegalovirus exposure and HLA in healthy donors. Whole-study results and caveats: Rarity marked most TCR sequences, yet some public TCRs occurred in many donors.

Assay used: immunoSEQ multiplex PCR; TCRdb lists only in-frame clones, some missing. Among tens of thousands of clones listed, roughly 94% were seen once. A word on this clone: Its antigen is undetermined.

There are 15 residues in the CDR3. With 0 bases clipped from V and 4 bases from J, the junction kept 4 bases outside the gene matches. Germline loops: CDR1 MGHRA, CDR2 YSYEKL. The TCR sequence derives from a woman between 18 and 30 years old in good health and CMV-seronegative. The V and J genes are TRBV4-1 and TRBJ2-3; 7 bases align to TRBD2. What was sequenced was PBMCs. CDR3 nucleotide sequence: TGCGCCAGCAGCCAAGAAGGCGGGAGTGCAGATACGCAGTATTTT. Amino acids: CASSQEGGSADTQYF.